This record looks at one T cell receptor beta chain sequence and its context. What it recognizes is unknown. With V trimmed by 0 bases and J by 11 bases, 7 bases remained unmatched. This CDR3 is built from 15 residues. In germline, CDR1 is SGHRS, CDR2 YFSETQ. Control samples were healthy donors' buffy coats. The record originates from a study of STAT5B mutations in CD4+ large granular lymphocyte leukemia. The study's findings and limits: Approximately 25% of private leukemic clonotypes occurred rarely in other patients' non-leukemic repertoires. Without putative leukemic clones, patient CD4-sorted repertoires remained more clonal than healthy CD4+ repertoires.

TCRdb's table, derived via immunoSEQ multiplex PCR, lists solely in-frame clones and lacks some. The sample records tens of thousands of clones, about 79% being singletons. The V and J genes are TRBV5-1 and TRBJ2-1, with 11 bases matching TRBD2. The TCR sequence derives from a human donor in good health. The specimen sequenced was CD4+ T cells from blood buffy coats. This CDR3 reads CASSLDGLAGGKQFF. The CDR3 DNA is TGCGCCAGCAGCTTGGATGGACTAGCGGGTGGGAAGCAGTTCTTC. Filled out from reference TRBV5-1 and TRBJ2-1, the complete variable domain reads KAGVTQTPRYLIKTRGQQVTLSCSPISGHRSVSWYQQTPGQGLQFLFEYFSETQRNKGNFPGRFSGRQFSNSRSEMNVSTLELGDSALYLCASSLDGLAGGKQFFGPGTRLTVL.